These 17 T cell receptor beta chains came from one sample sequenced in a study of a mutant IDH1 vaccine in newly diagnosed glioma. Stated time point: week 47, end of study. Alongside topical imiquimod, each dose of vaccine comprised 300 ug of mutant IDH1 20-mer peptide. Sequencing used immunoSEQ multiplex PCR; TCRdb keeps in-frame clones, though not all of them. Among tens of thousands of clones listed, around 92% were seen once. These TCRs' antigens remain unknown. Sample: PBMCs, taken from a glioma patient whose treatment included an IDH1 peptide vaccine. The receptors shown here come from a woman between 45 and 65 years old with glioma.

The rearrangement uses TRBV11-2 and TRBJ1-2; D perhaps matches TRBD1 (5 bases). Trimming stripped 5 bases from V and 6 bases from J, with 25 bases between. This CDR3 is 17 amino acids long. The germline V gene has CDR1 SGHAT and CDR2 FQNNGV. The CDR3 DNA is TGTGCCAGCAGCCCCCTCACGAGGGGTTCACACCGGGATGGCTACACCTTC. Its protein product is CASSPLTRGSHRDGYTF.

This CDR3 is CASSLGRGASQYF. The DNA of the CDR3 is TGTGCCAGCAGTTTGGGACGGGGGGCGTCGCAGTACTTC. V gene TRBV27 combines with J gene TRBJ2-7; weak D call: TRBD2 (7 bases). Germline CDR1 MNHEY, CDR2 SMNVEV (reference sequence). The V end was cut by 3 bases, the J end by 9 bases, with 15 bases between. The CDR3 length is 13 residues.

This chain connects TRBV5-4 to TRBJ2-1, with 12 bases fitting TRBD1. The CDR3 loop spans 16 amino acids. Germline CDR1 SGHNT, CDR2 YYREEE (reference sequence). J lost 8 bases, V lost 4 bases, and 10 bases had no gene match. The CDR3 sequence: CASSPRDRGRRDEQFF. DNA for the CDR3: TGTGCCAGCAGCCCGCGGGACAGGGGGCGCAGGGATGAGCAGTTCTTC.

V usage is TRBV27 and J usage is TRBJ1-5; 9 bases are shared with TRBD1. The J segment lost 7 bases and the V segment lost 5 bases, leaving 9 bases of the junction unmatched. The CDR3 runs 15 residues. Germline values: CDR1 MNHEY, CDR2 SMNVEV (reference sequence). Written as DNA, the CDR3 is TGTGCCAGCAGTCCGATATACAGGGGGCAACAGCCCCAGCATTTT. It yields the protein CASSPIYRGQQPQHF.

The V call is TRBV5-1, the J call TRBJ1-2; D call uncertain. Trimming removed 4 bases from V and 7 bases from J, with 8 bases in between. Germline V gene data show CDR1 as SGHRS and CDR2 as YFSETQ. The CDR3 extends over 11 amino acids. The CDR3: CASSVELGYTF. The CDR3 nucleotides read TGCGCCAGCAGCGTGGAGCTTGGCTACACCTTC.

V usage is TRBV15 and J usage is TRBJ2-7; D perhaps matches TRBD2 (6 bases). CDR1 LNHNV and CDR2 YYDKDF come from the germline V gene (reference sequence). The CDR3 runs 14 residues. V dropped 0 bases and J dropped 6 bases, with 12 bases sitting between them. CDR3 region: CATSRELGRREQYF. The CDR3 DNA sequence: TGTGCCACCAGCAGAGAGTTAGGGAGGCGCGAGCAGTACTTC.

The chain carries TRBV4-1 and TRBJ1-3; 7 nucleotides agree with TRBD1. Germline assignment: CDR1 MGHRA and CDR2 YSYEKL. The ends lost 1 base at V and 0 bases at J; junction bases unmatched: 9. The CDR3 sequence is 18 residues long. The CDR3 DNA reads as TGCGCCAGCAGCCAAGTATTTGGAGACAGGGACTCTGGAAACACCATATATTTT. Protein: CASSQVFGDRDSGNTIYF.

A few counts support this clone. V usage is TRBV7-8 and J usage is TRBJ2-1; a possible D gene is TRBD1 (5 bases). Trimming removed 6 bases at V and 8 bases at J, with 14 bases between. The CDR3 totals 13 residues. Germline V gene sequence: CDR1 SGHVS, CDR2 FQNEAQ. The CDR3 DNA sequence: TGTGCCAGCAGTCCCCCGACCAGGGATGAGCAGTTCTTC. Translation: CASSPPTRDEQFF.

V is TRBV5-5 and J is TRBJ2-1, with a possible D match to TRBD2 (6 bases). Per the germline V gene, CDR1 is SGHKS and CDR2 is YYEKEE (reference sequence). This CDR3 is 16 amino acids long. Trimming left V 4 bases short and J 8 bases short, with 22 bases between. The CDR3 DNA is TGTGCCAGCAGCCCTAGGCGGGGACGTGATGGGGATGAGCAGTTCTTC. Translation gives CASSPRRGRDGDEQFF.

The rearrangement uses TRBV6-5 and TRBJ2-5; 13 nucleotides match TRBD2. J lost 3 bases, V lost 6 bases, and 1 base had no gene match. The CDR3 has 14 residues. Germline CDR1 MNHEY, CDR2 SVGAGI. CDR3 coding DNA: TGTGCCAGCAGAGGACTAGCGGGAGAAGAGACCCAGTACTTC. It yields the protein CASRGLAGEETQYF.

V and J are TRBV11-2 and TRBJ2-1; 8 nucleotides line up with TRBD2. Trimming removed 0 bases from V and 7 bases from J; junction bases left unmatched: 5. CDR3 length: 15 residues. CDR1 is SGHAT, CDR2 FQNNGV, per germline. CDR3 bases: TGTGCCAGCAGCTTAGAAGGACTAGCTAAGAATGAGCAGTTCTTC. Its translation: CASSLEGLAKNEQFF.

This rearrangement joins TRBV29-1 to TRBJ2-1, with D possibly being TRBD1 or TRBD2 (5 bases each). Trimming took off 5 bases at V and 0 bases at J, with 11 bases between the two ends. The germline V gene encodes CDR1 SQVTM and CDR2 ANQGSEA. CDR3 size: 14 residues. The CDR3 bases are TGCAGCGTTCTTGGGGGTAGCTCCTACAATGAGCAGTTCTTC. Protein product: CSVLGGSSYNEQFF.

The chain joins TRBV27 to TRBJ2-5, with D tentatively TRBD1 (5 bases). The J call may not be correct, given that the DNA end is closer to TRBJ2-7. The CDR3 contains 11 residues. Germline V gene sequence: CDR1 MNHEY, CDR2 SMNVEV (reference sequence). CDR3 amino acids: CASSRGYEQYF. The CDR3 nucleotides read TGTGCCAGCAGTAGGGGATACGAGCAGTACTTC.

The DNA of the CDR3 is TGTGCCAGCAGCTTAAAACAGGGCGACGAAAAACTGTTTTTT. Amino acids: CASSLKQGDEKLFF. The chain recombines TRBV7-9 with TRBJ1-4; tentative D call: TRBD1 (6 bases). V shed 2 bases and J shed 8 bases, with 12 bases lying between them. Germline CDR1 and CDR2: SEHNR and FQNEAQ (reference sequence). The CDR3 contains 14 residues.

This chain uses TRBV9 with TRBJ2-2, with D perhaps matching TRBD2 (5 bases). The CDR3 runs to 12 residues. V was clipped by 3 bases and J by 8 bases, with 8 bases between them. Germline CDR1 is SGDLS and CDR2 is YYNGEE. The CDR3 coding sequence is TGTGCCAGCAGCGGGACTTATGGGGAGCTGTTTTTT. This gives the protein CASSGTYGELFF.

This clone was counted only a few times. This chain connects TRBV19 to TRBJ2-1; D perhaps matches TRBD1 (6 bases). CDR3 length: 14 amino acids. Germline-derived CDR1 and CDR2 are LNHDA and SQIVND (reference sequence). With 5 bases removed from V and 6 bases from J, the gap between germline ends came to 14 bases. The CDR3 DNA reads as TGTGCCAGTAGTCCTACTCGCAGGGGCAATGAGCAGTTCTTC. Translation gives CASSPTRRGNEQFF.

The chain has TRBV9 and TRBJ2-7; possible D gene TRBD1, 6 bases. CDR1 is SGDLS and CDR2 is YYNGEE in the germline V gene. The V and J ends lost 3 bases and 0 bases respectively, with 13 bases between them. The CDR3 is made up of 15 amino acids. CDR3 loop: CASSAEDSYSYEQYF. The CDR3, as DNA: TGTGCCAGCAGCGCCGAGGACAGTTACTCCTACGAGCAGTACTTC.